These T cell receptor beta chains were read from a single sample in a study of cytomegalovirus exposure and HLA in healthy donors. Libraries were prepared by immunoSEQ multiplex PCR; TCRdb keeps only in-frame clonotypes and omits some of them. The sample yields about 150,000 clones, 68% seen once. The source material was PBMCs. These receptors were obtained from a man aged 55-75 years in good health and CMV-seronegative. The CDR3 runs from the conserved cysteine through the conserved F or W. Each record gives: clone size, D gene, J gene, V gene, CDR3 protein, CDR3 DNA. A D gene is named only where the DNA matches it firmly. Clone size is not always given. Where it is, it says once, few, many or a class for expanded clones.

>NA|NA|TRBJ1-1|TRBV10-3
CAISEGQGIMNTEAFF
TGTGCCATCAGTGAGGGGCAGGGGATCATGAACACTGAAGCTTTCTTT
>NA|NA|TRBJ2-7|TRBV19
CASSLRSLATYEQYF
TGTGCCAGTAGTCTTAGGAGTCTAGCGACCTACGAGCAGTACTTC
>few|NA|TRBJ2-3|TRBV6-4
CATGPGFGDTQYF
TGTGCCACCGGACCGGGGTTCGGTGATACGCAGTATTTT
>NA|NA|TRBJ2-1|TRBV9
CASSVATLSLAAVDNEQFF
TGTGCCAGCAGCGTAGCTACCCTTTCACTAGCTGCGGTGGACAATGAGCAGTTCTTC
>NA|TRBD2|TRBJ2-5|TRBV6-6
CASSYSTGRVQETQYF
TGTGCCAGCAGTTACTCGACTGGGAGGGTACAAGAGACCCAGTACTTC
>NA|TRBD1|TRBJ1-1|TRBV30
CARHRGNTEAFF
TGTGCCCGCCACAGGGGGAACACTGAAGCTTTCTTT
>NA|NA|TRBJ1-4|TRBV6-6
CASSYRDSSEKLFF
TGTGCCAGCAGTTACCGGGACTCTTCTGAAAAACTGTTTTTT
>few|NA|TRBJ2-4|TRBV19
CASSMGQQNIQYF
TGTGCCAGTAGTATGGGGCAGCAAAACATTCAGTACTTC
>NA|TRBD2|TRBJ2-5|TRBV5-4
CASSLPLAGGETQYF
TGTGCCAGCAGCTTGCCACTAGCGGGAGGGGAGACCCAGTACTTC
>NA|TRBD1|TRBJ1-4|TRBV28
CASRGTGGGREKLFF
TGTGCCAGCAGGGGGACAGGGGGCGGTAGGGAAAAACTGTTTTTT
>few|TRBD1|TRBJ2-7|TRBV10-3
CAISQQGPTYEQYF
TGTGCCATCAGTCAACAGGGGCCGACCTACGAGCAGTACTTC
>NA|NA|TRBJ1-2|TRBV5-6
CASSYKQGNYGYTF
TGTGCCAGCAGTTATAAACAGGGAAACTATGGCTACACCTTC
>NA|TRBD2|TRBJ2-1|TRBV28
CASKNRGSRGGNEQFF
TGTGCCAGCAAGAATCGCGGGAGTAGAGGTGGGAATGAGCAGTTCTTC
>NA|NA|TRBJ1-1|TRBV25-1
CASSESGNTEAFF
TGTGCCAGCAGTGAATCCGGGAACACTGAAGCTTTCTTT
>NA|NA|TRBJ1-1|TRBV7-3
CASSSDMNTEAFF
TGTGCCAGCAGCTCCGACATGAACACTGAAGCTTTCTTT
>NA|NA|TRBJ2-6|TRBV30
CAWTPGDSGANVLTF
TGTGCCTGGACCCCAGGGGACTCTGGGGCCAACGTCCTGACTTTC
>NA|TRBD2|TRBJ2-2|TRBV11-3
CASSLGLAITGELFF
TGTGCCAGCAGCTTGGGACTAGCGATCACCGGGGAGCTGTTTTTT
>NA|TRBD1|TRBJ1-1|TRBV9
CASSEGGQGNTEAFF
TGTGCCAGCAGCGAGGGAGGACAGGGGAACACTGAAGCTTTCTTT
>once|TRBD2|TRBJ2-7|TRBV29-1
CSVRLAGDYEQYF
TGCAGCGTTCGACTAGCGGGAGACTACGAGCAGTACTTC
>NA|TRBD1|TRBJ1-6|TRBV2
CASISEGASPLHF
TGTGCCAGCATTTCTGAGGGGGCTTCACCCCTCCACTTT
>NA|TRBD1|TRBJ2-1|TRBV11-3
CASSPRGTGDLNEQFF
TGTGCCAGCAGCCCCCGAGGGACAGGGGATCTAAATGAGCAGTTCTTC
>NA|TRBD1|TRBJ2-2|TRBV27
CASSPWTGQVGELFF
TGTGCCAGCAGTCCATGGACAGGGCAGGTCGGGGAGCTGTTTTTT
>once|TRBD1|TRBJ2-7|TRBV19
CASSAGQGTHEQYF
TGTGCCAGTAGTGCGGGACAGGGGACCCACGAGCAGTACTTC
>NA|NA|TRBJ2-7|TRBV7-3
CASSPTRQYFEEDYEQYF
TGTGCCAGCAGCCCTACCCGACAGTACTTCGAAGAGGACTACGAGCAGTACTTC
>NA|NA|TRBJ2-1|TRBV11-2
CASSFLPGEEQFF
TGTGCCAGCAGCTTCCTCCCGGGAGAAGAGCAGTTCTTC
>NA|NA|TRBJ2-2|TRBV4-2
CASSQSGFPNTGELFF
TGTGCCAGCAGCCAATCCGGGTTCCCGAACACCGGGGAGCTGTTTTTT
>NA|NA|TRBJ2-2|TRBV5-1
CASRRDTGELFF
TGCGCCAGCAGGAGAGATACCGGGGAGCTGTTTTTT
>NA|NA|TRBJ2-7|TRBV5-1
CASSLAQTYEQYF
TGCGCCAGCAGCTTGGCCCAGACCTACGAGCAGTACTTC
>few|NA|TRBJ1-3|TRBV28
CASKLRQGNTIYF
TGTGCCAGCAAACTTAGACAGGGAAACACCATATATTTT
>NA|TRBD1|TRBJ1-1|TRBV27
CASKDWTGLGNTEAFF
TGTGCCAGCAAGGATTGGACAGGTTTGGGGAACACTGAAGCTTTCTTT
>NA|TRBD1|TRBJ2-7|TRBV9
CASSVGEQGGYEQYF
TGTGCCAGCAGCGTAGGGGAACAGGGGGGCTACGAGCAGTACTTC
>NA|NA|TRBJ2-1|TRBV29-1
CSVVGALIGSYNEQFF
TGCAGCGTTGTGGGGGCTTTAATAGGCTCCTACAATGAGCAGTTCTTC
>NA|TRBD2|TRBJ2-7|TRBV30
CAWSIASGSYEQYF
TGTGCCTGGAGTATCGCTAGCGGGAGCTACGAGCAGTACTTC
>NA|NA|TRBJ1-1|TRBV21-1
CASNREGNICDTEAFF
TGTGCCAGCAACAGGGAGGGGAATATTTGTGACACTGAAGCTTTCTTT
>once|NA|TRBJ2-5|TRBV6-5
CASSYSTQGETQYF
TGTGCCAGCAGTTACTCGACTCAGGGGGAGACCCAGTACTTC
>few|NA|TRBJ2-1|TRBV4-2
CASSQERQREQFF
TGTGCCAGCAGCCAAGAACGCCAGCGGGAGCAGTTCTTC
>NA|NA|TRBJ1-5|TRBV20-1
CSAMDKGAQHF
TGCAGTGCTATGGACAAAGGGGCCCAGCATTTT
>NA|NA|TRBJ1-3|TRBV28
CASSLTGHSGNTIYF
TGTGCCAGCAGTTTAACAGGACACTCTGGAAACACCATATATTTT
>NA|NA|TRBJ2-5|TRBV29-1
CSVANPPRLGTPARTQYF
TGCAGCGTTGCGAACCCCCCTCGGTTAGGGACTCCGGCGCGGACCCAGTACTTC
>few|NA|TRBJ2-1|TRBV11-2
CASSFALFGSGYYNEQFF
TGTGCCAGCAGCTTTGCCCTCTTCGGTAGCGGTTATTACAATGAGCAGTTCTTC
>NA|TRBD1|TRBJ2-7|TRBV7-6
CASSLAPDRVISYEQYF
TGTGCCAGCAGCTTAGCCCCGGACAGGGTCATCTCCTACGAGCAGTACTTC
>few|NA|TRBJ1-5|TRBV28
CASSASGAGNQPQHF
TGTGCCAGCAGCGCCTCTGGGGCTGGCAATCAGCCCCAGCATTTT
>NA|NA|TRBJ2-3|TRBV6-1
CASSEEGRDFTDTQYF
TGTGCCAGCAGTGAAGAGGGCAGGGATTTCACAGATACGCAGTATTTT
>NA|NA|TRBJ2-7|TRBV28
CASSLELVYEQYF
TGTGCCAGCAGTTTAGAGTTGGTCTACGAGCAGTACTTC
>NA|NA|TRBJ2-2|TRBV6-4
CASSDSPGDHGELFF
TGTGCCAGCAGTGACTCGCCGGGGGACCACGGGGAGCTGTTTTTT
>NA|NA|TRBJ1-1|TRBV28
CASSYGEMNTEAFF
TGTGCCAGCAGTTACGGGGAGATGAACACTGAAGCTTTCTTT
>few|NA|TRBJ1-1|TRBV29-1
CSALRGGLNTEAFF
TGCAGCGCCCTCCGAGGAGGTCTGAACACTGAAGCTTTCTTT